This entry lists 10 T cell receptor beta chains sequenced from one sample in a study of long-term antiretroviral therapy in people with HIV (dated by TCRdb to the early 2020s). The immunoSEQ hsTCRB v3.0 assay was used at survey level resolution to sequence the TRB variable region. TCRdb re-hosts the immuneACCESS table, in-frame sequences only. Its copies lack some clones; in the studies checked, an unresolved V gene accounts for under half of them, and the cause for the rest is not known. The sample has some 25,000 clones on record, around 80% of them singletons. Jointly, the top ten make up approximately 9.5% of the sample. This specimen consisted of unsorted PBMCs, obtained 3 years after starting antiretroviral therapy. The receptors derive from a man in his forties or fifties with HIV.

This clone has just a few counts. CDR3 sequence: CASSDSPNTEAFF. The DNA for the CDR3 is TGTGCCAGCAGTGACAGCCCAAACACTGAAGCTTTCTTT. The chain couples TRBV25-1 to TRBJ1-1; D not resolved. CDR1 MGHDK and CDR2 SYGVNS come from the germline V gene. V lost 3 bases and J lost 2, with 7 bases in between. This CDR3 has 13 residues.

CDR3 region: CASSLGQGVQETQYF. The CDR3 DNA reads TGTGCCAGCAGCCTAGGACAGGGGGTGCAAGAGACCCAGTACTTC. The V gene is TRBV5-6, the J gene TRBJ2-5, with 10 bases identical to TRBD1. V was clipped by 4 bases and J by 2 bases; unmatched bases: 5. The CDR3 has 15 residues. Germline V lookup: CDR1 SGHDT, CDR2 YYEEEE. Looking up the rest from reference TRBV5-6 and TRBJ2-5 gives the full variable domain: DAGVTQSPTHLIKTRGQQVTLRCSPKSGHDTVSWYQQALGQGPQFIFQYYEEEERQRGNFPDRFSGHQFPNYSSELNVNALLLGDSALYLCASSLGQGVQETQYFGPGTRLLVL.

The chain has TRBV7-7 and TRBJ2-3, with a tentative D call TRBD2 (6 bases). The CDR3 spans 13 residues. Trimming shortened V by 6 bases and J by 0 bases, and 7 bases separated the two germline ends. Germline values: CDR1 SSHAT, CDR2 FNYEAQ (reference sequence). CDR3 in DNA: TGTGCCAGCAGTGCGGGGAGCACAGATACGCAGTATTTT. As protein: CASSAGSTDTQYF.

This clone appeared a single time. The genes are TRBV5-6 and TRBJ2-7; D perhaps matches TRBD2 (7 bases). The ends were cut back, 6 bases at V and 9 bases at J, with 19 bases in the middle. Per germline, CDR1 SGHDT and CDR2 YYEEEE. This CDR3 contains 13 residues. CDR3 bases: TGTGCCAGCATCGAGACAGGCCGGGGGGTGCAGTACTTC. Translating gives CASIETGRGVQYF.

The gene calls are TRBV29-1 and TRBJ1-2; 12 bases line up with TRBD1. The V gene's germline CDR1 is SQVTM and CDR2 ANQGSEA. The J segment lost 1 base and the V segment lost 8 bases, leaving 5 bases of the junction unmatched. The CDR3 covers 14 residues. CDR3 amino acids: CSTGQGADNYGYTF. CDR3 coding DNA: TGCAGCACGGGACAGGGGGCCGATAACTATGGCTACACCTTC.

The chain uses TRBV29-1 and TRBJ1-2, with D uncertain. Trimming removed 0 bases at V and 2 bases at J, with 16 bases between. The CDR3 totals 16 residues. Germline V lookup: CDR1 SQVTM, CDR2 ANQGSEA. The CDR3 bases are TGCAGCGTTGAAGATCTCGCAGGAGCTCCCAACTATGGCTACACCTTC. Translated, it gives CSVEDLAGAPNYGYTF. The full variable domain, rest sourced from reference TRBV29-1 and TRBJ1-2, is SAVISQKPSRDICQRGTSLTIQCQVDSQVTMMFWYRQQPGQSLTLIATANQGSEATYESGFVIDKFPISRPNLTFSTLTVSNMSPEDSSIYLCSVEDLAGAPNYGYTFGSGTRLTVV.

This chain connects TRBV2 to TRBJ2-7; 9 positions match TRBD2. Germline loops: CDR1 SNHLY, CDR2 FYNNEI. The CDR3 runs to 15 residues. The V segment lost 8 bases and the J segment 6 bases; nucleotides outside the gene matches: 14. The CDR3 DNA reads TGTGCCAGCGGGGTGGGTAGCGGGAGTCCTTCCGAGCAGTACTTC. Translating gives CASGVGSGSPSEQYF.

This chain links TRBV5-7 with TRBJ2-1; TRBD2 aligns across 9 bases. TRBV5-7 is annotated as an ORF whose role is uncertain. This CDR3 has 17 residues. V dropped 0 bases and J dropped 7; count of bases not matched to a gene: 11. Here the CDR3 DNA reads TGTGCCAGCAGCTTGGGTAAGGCGGGAGGGTGGAAGAATGAGCAGTTCTTC. Its protein is CASSLGKAGGWKNEQFF.

The CDR3 coding sequence is TGTGCCAGCAGCTTATCGGGGCTCCCCCACGAGCAGTACTTC. Protein sequence: CASSLSGLPHEQYF. The chain combines TRBV7-2 with TRBJ2-7, with D possibly being TRBD1 or TRBD2 (5 bases each). The germline V gene encodes CDR1 SGHTA and CDR2 FQGNSA. The CDR3 is made up of 14 amino acids. Trimming cost V 2 bases and J 5 bases, with 13 bases left between them.

In DNA, the CDR3 is TGTGCCTGGAGTGGCACCTACAATCAGCCCCAGCATTTT. Protein: CAWSGTYNQPQHF. The J gene is TRBJ1-5, the V gene TRBV30, with D uncertain. Deletions cut 1 base from V and 3 bases from J, with 7 bases between. This CDR3 has 13 amino acids. Germline values: CDR1 GTSNPN, CDR2 SVGIG (reference sequence).